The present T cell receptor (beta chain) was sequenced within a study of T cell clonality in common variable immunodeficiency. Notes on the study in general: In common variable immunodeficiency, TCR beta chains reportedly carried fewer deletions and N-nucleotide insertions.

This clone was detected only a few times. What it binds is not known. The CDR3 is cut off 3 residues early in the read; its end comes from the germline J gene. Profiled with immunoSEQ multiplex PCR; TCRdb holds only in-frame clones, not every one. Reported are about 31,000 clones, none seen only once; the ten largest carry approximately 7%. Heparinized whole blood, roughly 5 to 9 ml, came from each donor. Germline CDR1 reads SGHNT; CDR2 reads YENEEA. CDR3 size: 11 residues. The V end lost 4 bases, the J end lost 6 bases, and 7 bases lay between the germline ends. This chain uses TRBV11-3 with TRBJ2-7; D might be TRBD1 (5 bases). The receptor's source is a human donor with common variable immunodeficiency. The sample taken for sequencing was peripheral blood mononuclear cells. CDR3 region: CASSSTGEQYF. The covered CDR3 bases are TGTGCCAGCAGCTCTACAGGCGAG.